Here is one TCR beta chain with its context. The record originates from a study of shared clonotypes between healthy human individuals. It was across several immunoSEQ plates that each subset's genomic DNA was evenly split. Clones were read by immunoSEQ multiplex PCR, and TCRdb kept only the in-frame ones, dropping some. The table shows fewer than 650,000 clones, with 76% occurring only once. Only Caucasian adults living in Nashville, Tennessee served as donors. When samples were unsorted, roughly 91 million PBMCs were used for genomic DNA. The clonotype originates from a woman in her 40s in good health. Some clones in this sample may be carry-over from other donors' samples. The sequencing input was PBMCs.

CDR3 DNA sequence: TGCGCCAGCAGCCAAGATGCCCCAGGTCGGGACACCATATATTTT. Its protein is CASSQDAPGRDTIYF. The chain carries TRBV4-1 and TRBJ1-3, with D hard to call. CDR1 is MGHRA, CDR2 YSYEKL, per germline. Trimming removed 0 bases at V and 8 bases at J, with 14 bases between. The CDR3 loop spans 15 amino acids.